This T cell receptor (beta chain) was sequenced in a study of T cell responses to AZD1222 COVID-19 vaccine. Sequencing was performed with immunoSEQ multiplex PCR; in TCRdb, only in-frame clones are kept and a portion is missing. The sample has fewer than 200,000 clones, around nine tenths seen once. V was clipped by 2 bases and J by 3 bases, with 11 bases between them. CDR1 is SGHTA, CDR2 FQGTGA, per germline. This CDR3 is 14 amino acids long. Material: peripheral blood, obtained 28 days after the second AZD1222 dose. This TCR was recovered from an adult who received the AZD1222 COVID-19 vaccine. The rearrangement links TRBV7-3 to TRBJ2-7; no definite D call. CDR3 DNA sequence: TGTGCCAGCAGCTTATCCAACAGTGTCTACGAGCAGTACTTC. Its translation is CASSLSNSVYEQYF.